One sample yielded the 29 T cell receptor beta chains listed below, sequenced in a study of CD8+ T cells in alopecia areata. Treatment: oral pan-JAK inhibitor, 5-10 mg twice daily. RNA was extracted and reverse transcribed into cDNA as the sequencing template. Profiled with immunoSEQ multiplex PCR; TCRdb holds only in-frame clones, not every one. The sample records 90,000 to 100,000 clones, roughly two thirds being singletons. Material: CD8+ T cells sorted from blood, obtained at week 4, from a patient treated with tofacitinib. These receptors all stem from a human donor with alopecia areata.

The chain recombines TRBV30 with TRBJ1-1, with a possible D match to TRBD1 (5 bases). This CDR3 has 11 amino acids. The germline CDR1 and CDR2 sequences are GTSNPN and SVGIG (reference sequence). The V and J ends lost 3 bases and 7 bases respectively, with 9 bases between them. The CDR3, as DNA: TGTGCCTGGAGACGGGGACTTGAAGCTTTCTTT. Translation gives CAWRRGLEAFF.

This clone has more than one count but fewer than ten. This chain uses TRBV27 with TRBJ2-1; the D gene could be TRBD1 or TRBD2 (5 bases each). CDR1 MNHEY and CDR2 SMNVEV come from the germline V gene (reference sequence). Trimming removed 6 bases at V and 2 bases at J, with 11 bases between. There are 14 residues in the CDR3. The CDR3 reads CASRGTAAYNEQFF. CDR3 nucleotide sequence: TGTGCCAGCAGAGGGACGGCAGCCTACAATGAGCAGTTCTTC.

This chain joins TRBV27 and TRBJ1-1, with D perhaps matching TRBD1 (5 bases). V dropped 3 bases and J dropped 1 base, with 12 bases sitting between them. The CDR3 sequence is 15 residues long. Germline lookup yields CDR1 MNHEY and CDR2 SMNVEV (reference sequence). DNA for the CDR3: TGTGCCAGCAGTTTGGTACATAGGGGGAACACTGAAGCTTTCTTT. Translation gives CASSLVHRGNTEAFF.

As concerns this clone: Other DNA sequences from this sample encode an identical CDR3 as well. V usage is TRBV30 and J usage is TRBJ2-2; TRBD2 might be the D (5 bases). Germline CDR1 and CDR2: GTSNPN and SVGIG (reference sequence). The CDR3 is 13 amino acids. V was shortened by 4 bases and J by 4 bases, with 10 bases between the two germline ends. CDR3 sequence reads: CAWTSLVTGELFF. CDR3 bases: TGTGCCTGGACTAGCTTAGTCACCGGGGAGCTGTTTTTT. The variable domain in full, with the rest retrieved from reference TRBV30 and TRBJ2-2, is SQTIHQWPATLVQPVGSPLSLECTVEGTSNPNLYWYRQAAGRGLQLLFYSVGIGQISSEVPQNLSASRPQDRQFILSSKKLLLSDSGFYLCAWTSLVTGELFFGEGSRLTVL.

This clone has just a few counts. A read error may produce the germline difference seen at one junction end. This sequence joins TRBV5-4 and TRBJ1-6; TRBD1 matches at 7 bases. This CDR3 contains 15 residues. Per germline, CDR1 SGHNT and CDR2 YYREEE (reference sequence). CDR3 in amino acids: CASSQVDRSNSPLHF. The CDR3 bases are TGCGCCAGCAGCCAAGTGGACAGGAGCAATTCACCCCTCCACTTT.

The chain has TRBV7-9 and TRBJ2-5; 9 bases are shared with TRBD2. Germline assignment: CDR1 SEHNR and CDR2 FQNEAQ (reference sequence). CDR3 length: 16 amino acids. The ends lost 5 bases at V and 5 bases at J; junction bases unmatched: 12. The DNA for the CDR3 is TGTGCCAGCAGCCCTCGACTAGCGGTGATTGGTGAGACCCAGTACTTC. Its protein is CASSPRLAVIGETQYF.

V usage is TRBV5-1 and J usage is TRBJ2-7; the match to TRBD2 covers 7 bases. Looked up from germline, CDR1 is SGHRS and CDR2 is YFSETQ. This CDR3 spans 15 amino acids. V shed 0 bases and J 4 bases; nucleotides not matched to a gene: 7. In DNA, the CDR3 is TGCGCCAGCAGCTTGGTGGCTAGCGGAGAGTACGAGCAGTACTTC. It specifies CASSLVASGEYEQYF.

CDR3 nucleotide sequence: TGTGCCAGCAGTTTAGACTCCGGGGCATCATTACCTGGCTACACCTTC. Translated, it gives CASSLDSGASLPGYTF. The gene calls are TRBV27 and TRBJ1-2; perhaps TRBD1 as D (5 bases). Trimming removed 2 bases at V and 7 bases at J, with 20 bases between. CDR1 is MNHEY and CDR2 is SMNVEV in the germline V gene (reference sequence). This CDR3 has 16 residues.

The chain joins TRBV28 to TRBJ2-4; 8 bases are shared with TRBD1. Germline V gene lookup returns CDR1 MDHEN and CDR2 SYDVKM. CDR3 length equals 14 residues. The V and J ends lost 1 base and 14 bases, in that order; junction bases with no gene match: 10. The CDR3 region has the DNA TGTGCCAGCAGTTTATCACTAACCGGGACAGGAGAGTACTTC. This translates into CASSLSLTGTGEYF.

V usage is TRBV4-3 and J usage is TRBJ1-1, with D perhaps matching TRBD1 (5 bases). Trimming stripped 0 bases from V and 1 base from J, with 9 bases between. The CDR3 covers 15 residues. Per germline, CDR1 LGHNA and CDR2 YSLEER. CDR3 nucleotides: TGCGCCAGCAGCCAAGATCGGGGGGGGAACACTGAAGCTTTCTTT. This sequence encodes CASSQDRGGNTEAFF.

The chain employs TRBV25-1 and TRBJ2-5, with 13 bases fitting TRBD2. CDR1 is MGHDK, CDR2 SYGVNS, per germline. The CDR3 runs to 13 residues. V lost 10 bases and J lost 4; bases outside the gene matches: 3. The CDR3 loop reads CATRLAGGETQYF. The CDR3 DNA sequence: TGTGCCACCAGACTAGCGGGAGGAGAGACCCAGTACTTC.

The V and J genes are TRBV7-9 and TRBJ2-3; D unclear. Germline CDR1 is SEHNR and CDR2 is FQNEAQ (reference sequence). Between the trimmed V and J ends, which lost 6 bases and 3 bases, there was a span of 7 bases. The CDR3 totals 12 residues. The CDR3 nucleotides are TGTGCCAGCAGTTTTCTGACAGATACGCAGTATTTT. It translates to CASSFLTDTQYF.

The chain links TRBV4-1 to TRBJ1-5; D possibly corresponds to TRBD1 (6 bases). Looked up from germline, CDR1 is MGHRA and CDR2 is YSYEKL. This CDR3 has 17 residues. Trimming took 1 base from V and 1 from J, leaving 14 bases between them. This CDR3 reads CASSQVESGESNQPQHF. CDR3 DNA sequence: TGCGCCAGCAGCCAAGTTGAGTCAGGGGAGAGCAATCAGCCCCAGCATTTT.

The CDR3 sequence is CASSLGVRTGTTDTQYF. CDR3 coding DNA: TGTGCCAGCAGCTTAGGGGTTCGGACAGGGACCACAGATACGCAGTATTTT. V is TRBV7-6 and J is TRBJ2-3, with 8 bases aligning to TRBD1. This CDR3 has 17 residues. The ends lost 1 base at V and 2 bases at J; junction bases unmatched: 8. Germline V lookup: CDR1 SGHVS, CDR2 FNYEAQ.

Only a few counts were recorded for this clone. The J gene is TRBJ1-2, the V gene TRBV4-3; 9 bases agree with TRBD1. Germline V lookup: CDR1 LGHNA, CDR2 YSLEER. V was pared by 3 bases and J by 4 bases, with 9 bases of the junction left unmatched. CDR3 length: 16 residues. The CDR3 protein is CASSHSWTGESYGYTF. CDR3 nucleotides: TGCGCCAGCAGCCACTCCTGGACAGGGGAAAGCTATGGCTACACCTTC.

In this sample, this clone turned up a few times. This chain joins TRBV4-1 and TRBJ2-5, with 9 bases aligning to TRBD2. CDR1 is MGHRA, CDR2 YSYEKL, per germline. V shed 8 bases and J 4 bases; nucleotides not matched to a gene: 2. The CDR3 is made up of 12 amino acids. The CDR3 DNA reads as TGCGCCAGCGGCGGGGGGGCAGAGACCCAGTACTTC. Its translation: CASGGGAETQYF.

The gene calls are TRBV5-4 and TRBJ2-7; D is possibly TRBD1 (5 bases). This CDR3 has 13 residues. Between the trimmed V and J ends, which lost 2 bases and 3 bases, there was a span of 9 bases. Germline V gene lookup returns CDR1 SGHNT and CDR2 YYREEE (reference sequence). The CDR3 region is CASSLQDDYEQYF. The CDR3 DNA reads as TGTGCCAGCAGCTTACAGGACGACTACGAGCAGTACTTC.

The rearrangement uses TRBV19 and TRBJ2-5; a weak D match, TRBD2 (5 bases). CDR1 is LNHDA and CDR2 is SQIVND in the germline V gene (reference sequence). Trimming pared 7 bases from V and 5 bases from J, leaving 20 bases between. The CDR3 runs 15 residues. CDR3 sequence: CASTEVARAWETQYF. The CDR3 DNA sequence: TGTGCCAGTACCGAAGTAGCGAGGGCGTGGGAGACCCAGTACTTC. The full variable domain, completed using reference TRBV19 and TRBJ2-5, is DGGITQSPKYLFRKEGQNVTLSCEQNLNHDAMYWYRQDPGQGLRLIYYSQIVNDFQKGDIAEGYSVSREKKESFPLTVTSAQKNPTAFYLCASTEVARAWETQYFGPGTRLLVL.

The chain links TRBV28 to TRBJ2-7, with D tentatively TRBD2 (6 bases). V was pared by 3 bases and J by 11 bases, with 11 bases between. The CDR3 consists of 11 residues. Germline V CDR1 and CDR2: MDHEN, SYDVKM. The CDR3 region has the DNA TGTGCCAGCAGTTTCGTCCGGGAGAAGTACTTC. Translated: CASSFVREKYF.

The V call is TRBV27, the J call TRBJ1-3; D might be TRBD1 (5 bases). Germline V gene lookup returns CDR1 MNHEY and CDR2 SMNVEV (reference sequence). CDR3 length equals 16 residues. Trimming removed 0 bases from V and 0 bases from J, with 9 bases in between. This CDR3 reads CASSLSWGISGNTIYF. In DNA, the CDR3 is TGTGCCAGCAGTTTATCTTGGGGGATCTCTGGAAACACCATATATTTT.

This clone was seen only a few times. This sequence joins TRBV5-1 and TRBJ1-1; perhaps TRBD1 as D (6 bases). The CDR3 has 15 amino acids. Trimming took off 0 bases at V and 1 base at J, with 10 bases between the two ends. CDR1 and CDR2 (germline): SGHRS, YFSETQ. CDR3 in DNA: TGCGCCAGCAGCTTGGCACAGGGCCGGAACACTGAAGCTTTCTTT. Translating gives CASSLAQGRNTEAFF.

The chain has TRBV29-1 and TRBJ2-1, with D possibly TRBD1 on 5 matching bases. The ends were cut back, 2 bases at V and 7 bases at J, with 9 bases in the middle. CDR1 is SQVTM and CDR2 is ANQGSEA in the germline V gene. This CDR3 is 12 amino acids long. The CDR3 sequence is CSVEQGGNEQFF. The DNA of the CDR3 is TGCAGCGTTGAACAGGGTGGGAATGAGCAGTTCTTC.

There are a few counts of this clone. The genes are TRBV7-9 and TRBJ2-1; D is uncertain. The CDR3 extends over 12 amino acids. V gave up 4 bases and J gave up 6 bases, with 7 bases separating them. The V gene's germline CDR1 is SEHNR and CDR2 FQNEAQ (reference sequence). The CDR3 protein is CASSSDGNEQFF. In DNA, the CDR3 is TGTGCCAGCAGCTCCGACGGCAATGAGCAGTTCTTC. Drawing the rest from reference TRBV7-9 and TRBJ2-1, the complete variable domain is DTGVSQNPRHKITKRGQNVTFRCDPISEHNRLYWYRQTLGQGPEFLTYFQNEAQLEKSRLLSDRFSAERPKGSFSTLEIQRTEQGDSAMYLCASSSDGNEQFFGPGTRLTVL.

This clone appeared a few times. Distinct nucleotide sequences in the sample also encode this CDR3. This chain connects TRBV29-1 to TRBJ2-2, with TRBD2 matching 8 bases. V lost 4 bases, J lost 11 bases, and 3 bases stayed unmatched. Per germline, CDR1 SQVTM and CDR2 ANQGSEA. The CDR3 contains 11 residues. DNA of the CDR3: TGCAGCGTTGTGAGCGGGGGAGAGCTGTTTTTT. Its protein product is CSVVSGGELFF.

The chain recombines TRBV18 with TRBJ2-7; 9 nucleotides align to TRBD1. Germline trimming cut 3 bases from V and 2 bases from J; bases unmatched to any gene: 2. The CDR3 contains 14 residues. The V gene's germline CDR1 is KGHSH and CDR2 LQKENI. The CDR3 loop reads CASSPRDRAYEQYF. The CDR3 DNA sequence: TGTGCCAGCTCACCCCGGGACAGGGCCTACGAGCAGTACTTC.

This clone was picked up a small number of times. The chain is built from TRBV18 and TRBJ1-5; possible D gene TRBD1, 5 bases. The CDR3 extends over 15 amino acids. Trimming removed 4 bases at V and 5 bases at J, with 15 bases between. The germline V gene encodes CDR1 KGHSH and CDR2 LQKENI. The CDR3 loop reads CASSQGTSGHQPQHF. In DNA form, the CDR3 reads TGTGCCAGCTCACAAGGGACGTCGGGCCATCAGCCCCAGCATTTT.

The V call is TRBV4-1, the J call TRBJ2-7; 9 bases line up with TRBD2. Trimming took 5 bases from V and 2 from J; bases not matched to a gene: 4. Germline loops: CDR1 MGHRA, CDR2 YSYEKL. The CDR3 is 14 residues long. The CDR3 reads CASSETSGPYEQYF. The CDR3, as DNA: TGCGCCAGCAGCGAAACTAGCGGGCCCTACGAGCAGTACTTC.

V usage is TRBV4-1 and J usage is TRBJ2-7; the D is unclear. CDR1 MGHRA and CDR2 YSYEKL come from the germline V gene. V was shortened by 7 bases and J by 5 bases, with 9 bases between the two germline ends. The CDR3 sequence is 11 residues long. The CDR3 here is CASTDGHEQYF. Written as DNA, the CDR3 is TGCGCCAGCACCGACGGGCACGAGCAGTACTTC.

The rearrangement joins TRBV30 to TRBJ2-2, with D maybe TRBD1 (5 bases). This CDR3 is built from 14 residues. The V gene lost 6 bases and the J gene lost 3 bases, with 14 bases spanning the gap. From germline, CDR1 is GTSNPN and CDR2 SVGIG (reference sequence). CDR3 DNA: TGTGCCTGTCTCGCAGGGATGTACACCGGGGAGCTGTTTTTT. This codes for CACLAGMYTGELFF.